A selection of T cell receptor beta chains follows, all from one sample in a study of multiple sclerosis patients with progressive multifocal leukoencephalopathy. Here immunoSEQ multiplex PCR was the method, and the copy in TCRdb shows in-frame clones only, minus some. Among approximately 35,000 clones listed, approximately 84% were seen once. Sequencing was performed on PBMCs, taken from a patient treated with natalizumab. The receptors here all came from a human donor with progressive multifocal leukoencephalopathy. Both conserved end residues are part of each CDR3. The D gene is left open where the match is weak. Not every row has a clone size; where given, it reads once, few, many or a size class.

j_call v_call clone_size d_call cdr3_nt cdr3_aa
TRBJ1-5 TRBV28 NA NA TGTGCCAGCAGTTTATCAGGGAATAATCAGCCCCAGCATTTT CASSLSGNNQPQHF
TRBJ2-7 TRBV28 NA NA TGTGCCAGCAGTTTCTCTGGGTCCGGCGAGCAGTACTTC CASSFSGSGEQYF
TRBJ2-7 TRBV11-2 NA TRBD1 TGTGCCAGCAGCCTCTGGGACAGACGATCGAACCGGGAGCAGTACTTC CASSLWDRRSNREQYF
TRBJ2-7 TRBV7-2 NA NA TGTGCCAGCAGCTTAGTCCCAGGGAGCTCCTACGAGCAGTACTTC CASSLVPGSSYEQYF
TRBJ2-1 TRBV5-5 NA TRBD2 TGTGCCAGCAGCTTGGAGTTGCGGGAGGTTGCCAATGAGCAGTTCTTC CASSLELREVANEQFF
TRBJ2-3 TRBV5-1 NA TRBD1 TGCGCCAGCAGCTTGGCCAGGGGGCTGTATGCAGATACGCAGTATTTT CASSLARGLYADTQYF
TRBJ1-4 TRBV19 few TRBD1 TGTGCCAGTAGTACGGGACAGGGCGGAGTGAAACTGTTTTTT CASSTGQGGVKLFF
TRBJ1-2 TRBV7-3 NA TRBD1 TGTGCCAGCAGCTTAATGGGGACAGGGGGCTACACCTTC CASSLMGTGGYTF
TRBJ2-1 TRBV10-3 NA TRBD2 TGTGCCATTTTAGCGGGAGTCAACAATGAGCAGTTCTTC CAILAGVNNEQFF
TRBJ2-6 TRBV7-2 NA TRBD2 TGTGCCAGCAGCTTAGCGTCCCTAGCGGGAGCCAGCTCTGGGGCCAACGTCCTGACTTTC CASSLASLAGASSGANVLTF
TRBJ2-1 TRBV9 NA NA TGTGCCAGCAGCGCCACCCTAGCAATCCACAATGAGCAGTTCTTC CASSATLAIHNEQFF
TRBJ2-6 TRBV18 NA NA TGTGCCAGCTCACCAATACACCGCTCTGGGGCCAACGTCCTGACTTTC CASSPIHRSGANVLTF
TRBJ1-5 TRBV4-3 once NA TGCGCCAGCAGCCAAGAATGGGGGCAGGGCAAGCAGCCCCAGCATTTT CASSQEWGQGKQPQHF
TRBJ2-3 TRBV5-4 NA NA TGTGCCAGCACCTCCTTCGGCGGAACAGATACGCAGTATTTT CASTSFGGTDTQYF
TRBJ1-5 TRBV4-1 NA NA TGCGCCAGCAGCCAGACTCCAGATAGCAATCAGCCCCAGCATTTT CASSQTPDSNQPQHF
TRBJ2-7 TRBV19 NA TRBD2 TGTGCCAGTAGTATACGCGGGGGGATGGCCTACGAGCAGTACTTC CASSIRGGMAYEQYF
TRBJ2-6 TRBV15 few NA TGTGCCACCAGCAGGGAGTACAGGGCTGGGGCCAACGTCCTGACTTTC CATSREYRAGANVLTF
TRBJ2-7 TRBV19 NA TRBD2 TGTGCCACCGCGGGAGGCTACGAGCAGTACTTC CATAGGYEQYF
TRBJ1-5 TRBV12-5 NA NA TGTGCTAGTGCCACGACGGGTGGGGATCAGCCCCAGCATTTT CASATTGGDQPQHF